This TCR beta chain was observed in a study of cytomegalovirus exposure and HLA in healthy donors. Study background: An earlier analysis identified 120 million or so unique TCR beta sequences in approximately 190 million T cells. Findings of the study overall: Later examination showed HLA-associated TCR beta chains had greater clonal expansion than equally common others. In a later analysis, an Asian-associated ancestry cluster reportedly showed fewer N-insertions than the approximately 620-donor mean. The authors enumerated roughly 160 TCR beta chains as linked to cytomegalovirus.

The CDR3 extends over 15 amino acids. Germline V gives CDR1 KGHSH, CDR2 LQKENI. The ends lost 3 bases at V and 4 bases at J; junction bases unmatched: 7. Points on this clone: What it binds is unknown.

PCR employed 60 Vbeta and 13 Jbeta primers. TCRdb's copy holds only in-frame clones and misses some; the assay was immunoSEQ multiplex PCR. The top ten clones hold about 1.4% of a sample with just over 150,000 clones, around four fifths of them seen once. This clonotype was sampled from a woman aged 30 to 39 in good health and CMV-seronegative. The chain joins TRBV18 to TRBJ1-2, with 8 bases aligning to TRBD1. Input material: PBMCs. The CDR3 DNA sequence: TGTGCCAGCTCACCTCCGGGACAGGCGATCTATGGCTACACCTTC. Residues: CASSPPGQAIYGYTF.